Presented here are 29 T cell receptor beta chains from one specimen sequenced in a study of cytomegalovirus exposure and HLA in healthy donors. The PCR had 60 Vbeta and 13 Jbeta primers. Profiled with immunoSEQ multiplex PCR; TCRdb holds only in-frame clones, not every one. In the table there are approximately 190,000 clones, roughly 80% of which are singletons. The sequenced sample was PBMCs. These receptors all stem from a man aged 35-49 years in good health and CMV-seropositive.

This sequence joins TRBV9 and TRBJ2-7, with 8 bases aligning to TRBD1. CDR1 is SGDLS and CDR2 is YYNGEE in the germline V gene. V lost 0 bases, J lost 3 bases, and 5 bases stayed unmatched. This CDR3 contains 15 residues. CDR3 DNA sequence: TGTGCCAGCAGCGTAGAGGGGGACAGGATCTACGAGCAGTACTTC. It encodes CASSVEGDRIYEQYF.

Note on this clone: At one boundary the junction diverges from the germline segment, which might be a read error. This sequence joins TRBV7-9 and TRBJ2-3; 7 nucleotides line up with TRBD1. Germline V gene lookup returns CDR1 SEHNR and CDR2 FQNEAQ (reference sequence). The CDR3 spans 15 residues. CDR3 nucleotides: TGTTCCAGCAGCTTAGTACAGGGGAAGACAGATACGCAGTATTTT. Residues: CSSSLVQGKTDTQYF.

The chain employs TRBV30 and TRBJ1-1; TRBD1 matches at 7 bases. Trimming removed 3 bases from V and 3 bases from J; junction bases left unmatched: 4. CDR1 is GTSNPN and CDR2 is SVGIG in the germline V gene (reference sequence). This CDR3 is built from 13 residues. In DNA form, the CDR3 reads TGTGCCTGGAGCTCAGGGACAGACACTGAAGCTTTCTTT. Translated, it gives CAWSSGTDTEAFF. The variable domain in full, completed from reference TRBV30 and TRBJ1-1, reads SQTIHQWPATLVQPVGSPLSLECTVEGTSNPNLYWYRQAAGRGLQLLFYSVGIGQISSEVPQNLSASRPQDRQFILSSKKLLLSDSGFYLCAWSSGTDTEAFFGQGTRLTVV.

This clone was recorded a few times. The CDR3 DNA is TGTGCCAGCAGCCTAGTCCGGGTCTCTGGAAACACCATATATTTT. Its protein product is CASSLVRVSGNTIYF. This chain connects TRBV2 to TRBJ1-3, with D unclear. Trimming cost V 6 bases and J 0 bases, with 12 bases left between them. The germline V gene has CDR1 SNHLY and CDR2 FYNNEI. The CDR3 loop spans 15 amino acids. Variable domain in full (rest from reference TRBV2 and TRBJ1-3): EPEVTQTPSHQVTQMGQEVILRCVPISNHLYFYWYRQILGQKVEFLVSFYNNEISEKSEIFDDQFSVERPDGSNFTLKIRSTKLEDSAMYFCASSLVRVSGNTIYFGEGSWLTVV.

Concerning this clone: At one of its ends the junction is not consistent with the germline gene, which may arise from a read error. The same CDR3 can be traced to other DNA sequences in this sample. This rearrangement joins TRBV6-1 to TRBJ2-3; 9 bases map to TRBD2. Germline CDR1 and CDR2: MNHNS and SASEGT. This CDR3 spans 14 amino acids. CDR3 coding DNA: TGTGCCAGCAGCTATAGCGGGAGCACAGACACGCAGTATTTT. This codes for CASSYSGSTDTQYF.

This clone was seen a few times. CDR3 sequence reads: CAWGLADNEQFF. DNA of the CDR3: TGTGCCTGGGGACTAGCCGACAATGAGCAGTTCTTC. This sequence joins TRBV30 and TRBJ2-1; TRBD2 matches 8 bases. This CDR3 has 12 residues. Germline CDR1 GTSNPN, CDR2 SVGIG (reference sequence). The V segment lost 5 bases and the J segment 5 bases; nucleotides outside the gene matches: 2. The whole variable domain, filled in from reference TRBV30 and TRBJ2-1, reads SQTIHQWPATLVQPVGSPLSLECTVEGTSNPNLYWYRQAAGRGLQLLFYSVGIGQISSEVPQNLSASRPQDRQFILSSKKLLLSDSGFYLCAWGLADNEQFFGPGTRLTVL.

This CDR3 reads CASINRVNTEAFF. The CDR3 DNA follows: TGTGCCAGCATCAACAGGGTGAACACTGAAGCTTTCTTT. The V call is TRBV25-1, the J call TRBJ1-1; TRBD1 might be the D (6 bases). The CDR3 runs to 13 residues. Between the trimmed V and J ends, which lost 7 bases and 0 bases, there was a span of 9 bases. Germline CDR1 reads MGHDK; CDR2 reads SYGVNS.

This clone was picked up one time. At one end, the junction sequence differs from germline, possibly due to a read error. V and J are TRBV29-1 and TRBJ2-5; possible D gene TRBD2, 6 bases. CDR1 and CDR2 from the germline V gene are SQVTM and ANQGSEA. This CDR3 has 12 amino acids. The CDR3 sequence is CSVGRRGEAQYF. The CDR3, as DNA: TGCAGCGTTGGCCGGCGGGGAGAGGCCCAGTACTTC.

This clone was seen more than once but under ten times. V usage is TRBV5-1 and J usage is TRBJ2-7; D is ambiguous. V was trimmed by 1 base and J by 0 bases, leaving 8 bases between them. This CDR3 is built from 14 residues. The germline V gene encodes CDR1 SGHRS and CDR2 YFSETQ. The CDR3 sequence: CASSLNSLSYEQYF. CDR3 bases: TGCGCCAGCAGCTTGAACAGCCTCTCCTACGAGCAGTACTTC.

The chain recombines TRBV6-5 with TRBJ1-1; D gene unclear. There are 13 residues in the CDR3. The germline gives CDR1 MNHEY, CDR2 SVGAGI. The V end lost 4 bases, the J end lost 1 base, and 7 bases lay between the germline ends. The CDR3 is CASSFSANTEAFF. CDR3 in DNA: TGTGCCAGCAGTTTCTCAGCGAACACTGAAGCTTTCTTT.

The chain employs TRBV6-1 and TRBJ2-7; 12 bases fit TRBD2. Unmatched junction bases numbered 9, after V lost 6 bases and J lost 6 bases. The CDR3 is made up of 15 amino acids. The germline V gene has CDR1 MNHNS and CDR2 SASEGT. Written as DNA, the CDR3 is TGTGCCAGCAGCTCATTTGGACTAGCGGGGAGCGAGCAGTACTTC. Translation gives CASSSFGLAGSEQYF.

The chain has TRBV7-3 and TRBJ2-5; D unresolved. The CDR3 has 13 amino acids. Trimming pared 3 bases from V and 2 bases from J, leaving 7 bases between. Germline-derived CDR1 and CDR2 are SGHTA and FQGTGA. CDR3 sequence reads: CASSFYRQETQYF. CDR3 sequence (DNA): TGTGCCAGCAGCTTCTACAGACAAGAGACCCAGTACTTC.

The rearrangement joins TRBV9 to TRBJ2-2; 8 positions agree with TRBD1. The V gene's germline CDR1 is SGDLS and CDR2 YYNGEE. This CDR3 has 13 amino acids. The V and J ends lost 3 bases and 9 bases, in that order; junction bases with no gene match: 4. The CDR3 nucleotides read TGTGCCAGCAGCGCCCGGACAGGGAGGGAGCTGTTTTTT. Translated, it gives CASSARTGRELFF.

The rearrangement links TRBV19 to TRBJ1-2, with 8 bases fitting TRBD1. Trimming at V came to 4 bases and at J to 4 bases, leaving 5 bases not matched to a gene. CDR1 is LNHDA and CDR2 is SQIVND in the germline V gene (reference sequence). The CDR3 runs 14 residues. The CDR3 bases are TGTGCCAGTAGTAGAGGGACAGGAGGCTATGGCTACACCTTC. Translated: CASSRGTGGYGYTF.

This chain links TRBV5-6 with TRBJ2-1; D possibly corresponds to TRBD1 (6 bases). Trimming stripped 6 bases from V and 9 bases from J, with 31 bases between. The CDR3 covers 18 residues. Germline V gene sequence: CDR1 SGHDT, CDR2 YYEEEE. For the CDR3, the DNA is TGTGCCAGCACTACCCCCCAAGTACAGGGCCTCCTTAGGGCTGAGCAGTTCTTC. It is translated as CASTTPQVQGLLRAEQFF. Using reference TRBV5-6 and TRBJ2-1 for the parts outside the CDR3, the full variable domain is DAGVTQSPTHLIKTRGQQVTLRCSPKSGHDTVSWYQQALGQGPQFIFQYYEEEERQRGNFPDRFSGHQFPNYSSELNVNALLLGDSALYLCASTTPQVQGLLRAEQFFGPGTRLTVL.

The rearrangement links TRBV19 to TRBJ2-5; 7 positions match TRBD1. The CDR3 covers 13 residues. After removal of 6 bases from V and 3 bases from J, the junction contained 4 bases not matched to a gene. The V gene's germline CDR1 is LNHDA and CDR2 SQIVND (reference sequence). The CDR3 region has the DNA TGTGCCAGTAGGCCAGACAGGGAAGAGACCCAGTACTTC. Translating it yields CASRPDREETQYF.

This chain joins TRBV7-6 and TRBJ1-1, with a weak D call TRBD1 (5 bases). CDR1 and CDR2 from the germline V gene are SGHVS and FNYEAQ. V lost 0 bases and J lost 1, with 6 bases in between. CDR3 length: 14 residues. The CDR3 nucleotides read TGTGCCAGCAGCTTAGCGCAGGGGAACACTGAAGCTTTCTTT. Protein sequence: CASSLAQGNTEAFF.

V gene TRBV5-4 combines with J gene TRBJ1-2; 8 bases match TRBD1. This CDR3 region has 14 residues. Germline CDR1 and CDR2: SGHNT and YYREEE (reference sequence). V dropped 2 bases and J dropped 4; count of bases not matched to a gene: 4. CDR3 region: CASSFTGGFYGYTF. For the CDR3, the DNA is TGTGCCAGCAGCTTTACAGGGGGATTCTATGGCTACACCTTC.

This rearrangement joins TRBV19 to TRBJ2-6; 7 bases agree with TRBD1. The germline V gene encodes CDR1 LNHDA and CDR2 SQIVND (reference sequence). V lost 8 bases to trimming and J lost 1 base; unmatched junction nucleotides: 11. The CDR3 has 17 residues. The CDR3 DNA follows: TGTGCCAGTCTGATGGGACAGAGTATATCTGGGGCCAACGTCCTGACTTTC. Translation: CASLMGQSISGANVLTF. Based on the CDR3 plus reference TRBV19 and TRBJ2-6, the full variable domain is DGGITQSPKYLFRKEGQNVTLSCEQNLNHDAMYWYRQDPGQGLRLIYYSQIVNDFQKGDIAEGYSVSREKKESFPLTVTSAQKNPTAFYLCASLMGQSISGANVLTFGAGSRLTVL.

This chain joins TRBV28 and TRBJ1-5, with D maybe TRBD1 (6 bases). Germline assignment: CDR1 MDHEN and CDR2 SYDVKM. Trimming shortened V by 7 bases and J by 5 bases, and 15 bases separated the two germline ends. This CDR3 is 14 amino acids long. The CDR3 sequence is CASNQGGNDQPQHF. The CDR3, as DNA: TGTGCCAGCAATCAAGGGGGTAATGATCAGCCCCAGCATTTT.

The chain links TRBV7-3 to TRBJ2-2; 8 nucleotides agree with TRBD2. The CDR3 loop spans 16 amino acids. The germline CDR1 and CDR2 sequences are SGHTA and FQGTGA. Trimming took 7 bases from V and 0 from J; bases not matched to a gene: 7. CDR3 nucleotide sequence: TGTGCCAGCACCCTAACCGGGGGGGCGAACACCGGGGAGCTGTTTTTT. This encodes CASTLTGGANTGELFF.

The chain combines TRBV27 with TRBJ2-3, with 9 bases matching TRBD2. V dropped 5 bases and J dropped 6; count of bases not matched to a gene: 15. The CDR3 consists of 17 residues. Germline CDR1 and CDR2: MNHEY and SMNVEV (reference sequence). CDR3 nucleotides: TGTGCCAGCAGTCCCCCTGGGGCGGGGGGGGGTTTGGATACGCAGTATTTT. Protein product: CASSPPGAGGGLDTQYF.

The V call is TRBV7-2, the J call TRBJ1-3, with D possibly matching TRBD1 (6 bases). CDR3 length equals 15 residues. The germline V and J ends were trimmed by 1 base and 9 bases, with 16 bases remaining between them. Germline V gives CDR1 SGHTA, CDR2 FQGNSA. The CDR3 nucleotides read TGTGCCAGCAGCTTAGGCTTGGACAGCGGCTCCACCATATATTTT. It encodes CASSLGLDSGSTIYF.

The V and J genes are TRBV6-5 and TRBJ1-5, with D maybe TRBD1 (6 bases). V lost 6 bases, J lost 11 bases, and 20 bases lay in between. The CDR3 loop spans 14 amino acids. Germline CDR1 reads MNHEY; CDR2 reads SVGAGI. The CDR3 spells CASSKAGAVTAQHF. CDR3 DNA sequence: TGTGCCAGCAGCAAGGCGGGGGCAGTCACGGCCCAGCATTTT.

The V gene is TRBV28, the J gene TRBJ1-1; TRBD1 matches 7 bases. Germline lookup yields CDR1 MDHEN and CDR2 SYDVKM. Trimming at V came to 6 bases and at J to 1 base, leaving 8 bases not matched to a gene. This CDR3 has 15 amino acids. This CDR3 reads CASSPPTGRNTEAFF. The CDR3 region has the DNA TGTGCCAGCAGCCCTCCGACAGGGCGGAACACTGAAGCTTTCTTT.

The genes are TRBV11-3 and TRBJ2-1; 10 nucleotides align to TRBD1. CDR3 size: 14 residues. Germline CDR1 and CDR2: SGHNT and YENEEA. After removal of 6 bases from V and 6 bases from J, the junction contained 5 bases not matched to a gene. This chain's CDR3 is CASSPDRGGNEQFF. The DNA of the CDR3 is TGTGCCAGCAGTCCGGACAGGGGGGGCAATGAGCAGTTCTTC.

The chain has TRBV21-1 and TRBJ1-4. TRBV21-1 is deemed a pseudogene. This CDR3 comprises 14 residues. CDR3 in DNA: TGTGCCAGCCCGACGGAGGGAGTTAATGAAAAACTGTTTTTT. Amino acid sequence: CASPTEGVNEKLFF.

The V gene is TRBV27, the J gene TRBJ2-2; tentatively, D is TRBD2 (6 bases). The germline V gene has CDR1 MNHEY and CDR2 SMNVEV (reference sequence). Trimming left V 1 base short and J 4 bases short, with 16 bases between. This CDR3 spans 17 amino acids. CDR3 coding DNA: TGTGCCAGCAGTTTATACGGGAAGGTGGGGGGCACCGGGGAGCTGTTTTTT. The encoded protein is CASSLYGKVGGTGELFF.

J is TRBJ1-5 and V is TRBV4-3, with TRBD1 matching 9 bases. This CDR3 has 16 amino acids. The V gene end was trimmed by 0 bases and the J gene end by 7 bases; junction bases not matched to a gene: 7. The germline V gene has CDR1 LGHNA and CDR2 YSLEER. The CDR3 DNA reads as TGCGCCAGCAGCCAAGATACGGGACAGGGCCACCAGCCCCAGCATTTT. As protein: CASSQDTGQGHQPQHF.